Listed below are T cell receptor beta chains from one sample, sequenced in a study of T cells expressing NK-cell markers. TCRdb re-called the 5' RACE reads; one entry per CDR3 protein, DNA not given. Its table records 200,000 to 300,000 distinct CDR3 sequences. Sample: blood T cells: a sorted CD56 or NKG2C T cell subset, CD4+ or CD8+ T cells, or bulk PBMC T cells (not recorded which). The receptors originated from a woman between 18 and 69 years old in good health. Each CDR3 is given with its conserved first and last residue.

CASSAPGLAGGGEQFF	TRBV12-3/TRBV12-4	TRBJ2-1	16
CASSGSVNQPQHF	TRBV7-9	TRBJ1-5	13
CSARRLAGGPRQETQYF	TRBV20-1	TRBJ2-5	17
CASSLQTGAEAFF	TRBV18	TRBJ1-1	13
CASSFGRSGEQYF	TRBV7-3	TRBJ2-7	13
CASSVTGTRQYNEQFF	TRBV9	TRBJ2-1	16
CASSEGPQELGTDTQYF	TRBV2	TRBJ2-3	17
CASSSRQGIYQPQHF	TRBV12-3/TRBV12-4	TRBJ1-5	15
CASSRAPTDTDTQYF	TRBV5-1	TRBJ2-3	15
CSARGIGGTEAFF	TRBV20-1	TRBJ1-1	13
CSVEEDMNTEAFF	TRBV29-1	TRBJ1-1	13
CASSLEVIGRLNEKLFF	TRBV11-2	TRBJ1-4	17
CASSEGYTQYF	TRBV5-1	TRBJ2-3	11
CASSQDGAGTYNEQFF	TRBV4-3	TRBJ2-1	16
CASSPTGLANTGELFF	TRBV5-1	TRBJ2-2	16
CASSQEVKGQGFQTGELFF	TRBV4-3	TRBJ2-2	19
CASRLAGGYHNEQFF	TRBV25-1	TRBJ2-1	15
CSVELPGDEQYF	TRBV29-1	TRBJ2-7	12
CSARASMRWEGRYEQFF	TRBV20-1	TRBJ2-1	17
CSARDLLAGTDTQYF	TRBV20-1	TRBJ2-3	15
CSAGAGLRQNIQYF	TRBV29-1	TRBJ2-4	14
CSHKRTVGANYGYTF	TRBV29-1	TRBJ1-2	15
CASSSRLPGANVLTF	TRBV28	TRBJ2-6	15
CATSGPITDTQYF	TRBV24-1	TRBJ2-3	13
CASTPRGTGGTDTQYF	TRBV6-1	TRBJ2-3	16
CSAHRGETQYF	TRBV20-1	TRBJ2-5	11
CASSQDAIDTQYF	TRBV14	TRBJ2-3	13
CASSPTSEETQYF	TRBV3-1	TRBJ2-5	13
CASSRQAFSYNEQFF	TRBV12-3/TRBV12-4	TRBJ2-1	15
CASSKLGSSYNEQFF	TRBV27	TRBJ2-1	15
CASRLRGQGNVQYF	TRBV28	TRBJ2-7	14
CASSFGGLNSPLHF	TRBV12-3/TRBV12-4	TRBJ1-6	14